These T cell receptor beta chains were read from a single sample in a study of shared clonotypes between healthy human individuals. Clones were read by immunoSEQ multiplex PCR, and TCRdb kept only the in-frame ones, dropping some. The sample includes about 500,000 clones, 70% to 80% of them seen just once. The sequenced sample was PBMCs. All receptors derive from a woman between 40 and 55 years old in good health. Some clones in this sample may be carry-over from other donors' samples. The CDR3 runs from the conserved cysteine through the conserved F or W.

v_call: TRBV4-2
cdr3_aa: CASSQEPWDSDSGNTIYF

v_call: TRBV5-6
cdr3_aa: CASSEAKGEAFF

v_call: TRBV21-1
cdr3_aa: CASSKALSDTNYGYTF

v_call: TRBV5-4
cdr3_aa: CASSTGTGGNQPQHF

v_call: TRBV19
cdr3_aa: CASSLRGGANVLTF

v_call: TRBV11-2
cdr3_aa: CASSFTPGQASEQYF

v_call: TRBV7-9
cdr3_aa: CASSHPSGANVLTF

v_call: TRBV7-9
cdr3_aa: CASSHGPYGYTF

v_call: TRBV30
cdr3_aa: CAWADSSSYNEQFF

v_call: TRBV4-3
cdr3_aa: CASSQDPPTSGSTDTQYF

v_call: TRBV5-1
cdr3_aa: CASSPTGDQPQHF

v_call: TRBV6-1
cdr3_aa: CASRAETGIVETQYF

v_call: TRBV5-1
cdr3_aa: CASSRQTGDTYNEQFF

v_call: TRBV6-6
cdr3_aa: CASKAASSGNTIYF

v_call: TRBV15
cdr3_aa: CATSRDLGYNEQFF

v_call: TRBV9
cdr3_aa: CASSVVPSGSSYNEQFF

v_call: TRBV9
cdr3_aa: CASSVYGSEQYF

v_call: TRBV9
cdr3_aa: CASSSRGSKDTQYF

v_call: TRBV7-2
cdr3_aa: CASSPTLNYGYTF

v_call: TRBV27
cdr3_aa: CASRGPYTQYF

v_call: TRBV15
cdr3_aa: CATSRDLEAEQYF

v_call: TRBV2
cdr3_aa: CASSSSGGSVITEAFF

v_call: TRBV4-1
cdr3_aa: CASSHTGTALPDGQYF

v_call: TRBV7-9
cdr3_aa: CASSPGVGRNYGYTF

v_call: TRBV28
cdr3_aa: CASSHTSAEQFF

v_call: TRBV2
cdr3_aa: CASRDRVWVAFF

v_call: TRBV2
cdr3_aa: CANSRDRGFGYGYTF

v_call: TRBV18
cdr3_aa: CASSPPYTGSSGDGQYF

v_call: TRBV9
cdr3_aa: CASSVVSGAGELFF

v_call: TRBV2
cdr3_aa: CASSPGDGDEQYF

v_call: TRBV27
cdr3_aa: CASSLRVEYEAFF

v_call: TRBV6-5
cdr3_aa: CASSYSGPFYGYTF

v_call: TRBV7-3
cdr3_aa: CASSANREGEAFF

v_call: TRBV6-5
cdr3_aa: CASSYRRGRNEQYF

v_call: TRBV7-9
cdr3_aa: CASSRQVNQPQHF

v_call: TRBV5-1
cdr3_aa: CASSLAGQHSGNTIYF